This T cell receptor beta chain was sequenced during a study of identical twins. The CDR3 is made up of 14 amino acids. The ends lost 1 base at V and 5 bases at J; junction bases unmatched: 6. Germline V gives CDR1 SQVTM, CDR2 ANQGSEA. This clonotype occurred many times. The antigen is undetermined. The study's findings and limits: Conclusions were based on cross-sectional statistical analysis, without following the same donors. Partial confounding of zero-insertion analyses by invariant MAIT and iNKT cells was possible. Reduced insertions were recorded for abundant cord blood beta clonotypes, with no such pattern in memory repertoires.

Unique molecular identifiers were in the cDNA, with template-switch universal primer binding. TCRdb recomputed calls from the 5' RACE reads with MiXCR, one row per CDR3 protein. The sample lists some 320,000 distinct CDR3 sequences, over 9% occurring once. The sample was also reused in another study, on yellow fever vaccine responses in identical twins.

Sequenced input: CD8+ T cells sorted from blood. This sequence was found in a woman between 18 and 30 years old in good health. The chain couples TRBV29-1 to TRBJ2-7; 9 bases align to TRBD1. Here the CDR3 reads CSVEAGTGIHEQYF. The CDR3 DNA follows: TGCAGCGTTGAAGCGGGGACAGGGATCCACGAGCAGTACTTC.